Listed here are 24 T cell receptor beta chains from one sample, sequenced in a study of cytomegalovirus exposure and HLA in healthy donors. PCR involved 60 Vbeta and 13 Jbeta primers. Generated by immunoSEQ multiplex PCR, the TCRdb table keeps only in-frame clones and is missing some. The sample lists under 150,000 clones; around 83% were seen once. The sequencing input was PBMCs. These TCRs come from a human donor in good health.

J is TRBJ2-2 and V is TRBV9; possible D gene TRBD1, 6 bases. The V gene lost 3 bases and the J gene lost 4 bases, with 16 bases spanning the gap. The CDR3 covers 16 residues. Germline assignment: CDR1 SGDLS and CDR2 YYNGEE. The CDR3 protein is CASSAPTGHSTGELFF. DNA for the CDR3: TGTGCCAGCAGCGCTCCCACGGGACACAGCACCGGGGAGCTGTTTTTT.

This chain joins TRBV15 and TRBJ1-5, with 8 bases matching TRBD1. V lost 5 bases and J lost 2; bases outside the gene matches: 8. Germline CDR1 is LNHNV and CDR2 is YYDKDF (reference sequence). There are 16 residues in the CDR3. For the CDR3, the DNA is TGTGCCACCAGCCACGACAGGGGTTTTGGCAATCAGCCCCAGCATTTT. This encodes CATSHDRGFGNQPQHF. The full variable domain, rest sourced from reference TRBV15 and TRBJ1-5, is DAMVIQNPRYQVTQFGKPVTLSCSQTLNHNVMYWYQQKSSQAPKLLFHYYDKDFNNEADTPDNFQSRRPNTSFCFLDIRSPGLGDTAMYLCATSHDRGFGNQPQHFGDGTRLSIL.

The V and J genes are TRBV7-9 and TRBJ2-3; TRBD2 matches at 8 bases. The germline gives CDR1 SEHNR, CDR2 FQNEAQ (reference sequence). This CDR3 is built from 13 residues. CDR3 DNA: TGTGCGAACCGGGGGGGGTTCACAGATACGCAGTATTTT. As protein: CANRGGFTDTQYF.

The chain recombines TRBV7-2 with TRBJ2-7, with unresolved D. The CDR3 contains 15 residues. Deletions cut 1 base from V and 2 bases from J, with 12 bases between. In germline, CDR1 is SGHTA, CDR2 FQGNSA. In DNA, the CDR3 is TGTGCCAGCAGCTTAGGAGGATACACCACCTACGAGCAGTACTTC. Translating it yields CASSLGGYTTYEQYF.

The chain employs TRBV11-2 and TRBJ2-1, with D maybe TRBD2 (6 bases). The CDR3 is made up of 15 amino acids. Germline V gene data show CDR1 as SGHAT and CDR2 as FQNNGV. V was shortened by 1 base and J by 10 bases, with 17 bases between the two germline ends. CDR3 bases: TGTGCCAGCAGCTTAGTGTGGGGTGGACTAAACGAGCAGTTCTTC. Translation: CASSLVWGGLNEQFF.

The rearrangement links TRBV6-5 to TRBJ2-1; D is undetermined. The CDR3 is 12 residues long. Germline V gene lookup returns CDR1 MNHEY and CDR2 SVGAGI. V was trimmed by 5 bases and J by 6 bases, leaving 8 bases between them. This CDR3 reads CASSSRVNEQFF. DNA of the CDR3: TGTGCCAGCAGTAGCCGGGTCAATGAGCAGTTCTTC.

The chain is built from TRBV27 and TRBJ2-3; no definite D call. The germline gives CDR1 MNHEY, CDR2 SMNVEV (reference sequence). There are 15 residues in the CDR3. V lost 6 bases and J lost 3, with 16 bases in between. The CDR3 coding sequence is TGTGCCAGCAGCCAAAGTGTGTTAGCTACAGATACGCAGTATTTT. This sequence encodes CASSQSVLATDTQYF.

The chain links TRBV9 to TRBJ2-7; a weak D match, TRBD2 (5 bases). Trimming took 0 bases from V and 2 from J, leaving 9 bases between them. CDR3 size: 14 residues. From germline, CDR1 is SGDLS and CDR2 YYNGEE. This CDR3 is CASSVGLAPYEQYF. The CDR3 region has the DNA TGTGCCAGCAGCGTAGGCCTAGCTCCCTACGAGCAGTACTTC.

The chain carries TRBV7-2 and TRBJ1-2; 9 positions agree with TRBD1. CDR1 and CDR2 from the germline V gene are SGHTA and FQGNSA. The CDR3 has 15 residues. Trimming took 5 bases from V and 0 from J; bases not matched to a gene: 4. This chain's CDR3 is CASSQDRGTNYGYTF. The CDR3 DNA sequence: TGTGCCAGCAGCCAAGACAGGGGGACTAACTATGGCTACACCTTC.

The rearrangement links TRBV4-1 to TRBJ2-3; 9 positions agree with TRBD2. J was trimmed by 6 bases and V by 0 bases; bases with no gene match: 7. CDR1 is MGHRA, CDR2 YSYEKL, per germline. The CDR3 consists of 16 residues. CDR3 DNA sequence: TGCGCCAGCAGCCAAGATAGGAGCGGGGGGTTGGATACGCAGTATTTT. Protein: CASSQDRSGGLDTQYF.

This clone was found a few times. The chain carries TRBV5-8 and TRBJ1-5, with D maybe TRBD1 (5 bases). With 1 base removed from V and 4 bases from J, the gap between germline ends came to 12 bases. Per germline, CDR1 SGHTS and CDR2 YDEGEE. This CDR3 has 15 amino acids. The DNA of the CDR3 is TGTGCCAGCAGCTTGCTGCAGGGTGAGAATCAGCCCCAGCATTTT. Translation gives CASSLLQGENQPQHF. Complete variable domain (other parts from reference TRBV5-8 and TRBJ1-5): EAGVTQSPTHLIKTRGQQATLRCSPISGHTSVYWYQQALGLGLQFLLWYDEGEERNRGNFPPRFSGRQFPNYSSELNVNALELEDSALYLCASSLLQGENQPQHFGDGTRLSIL.

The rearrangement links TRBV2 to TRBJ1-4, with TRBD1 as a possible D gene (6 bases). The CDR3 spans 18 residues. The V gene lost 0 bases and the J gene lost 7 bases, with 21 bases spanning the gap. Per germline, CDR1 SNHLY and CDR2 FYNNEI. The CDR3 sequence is CASSEAGWFLQGSEKLFF. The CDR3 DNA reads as TGTGCCAGCAGTGAAGCGGGTTGGTTCTTACAGGGAAGTGAAAAACTGTTTTTT.

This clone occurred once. The CDR3 DNA reads TGTGCCACCAGCAGAGACTTCCAGGACTATGGCTACACCTTC. This encodes CATSRDFQDYGYTF. This sequence joins TRBV15 and TRBJ1-2; D unresolved. Germline V gene sequence: CDR1 LNHNV, CDR2 YYDKDF (reference sequence). V was shortened by 0 bases and J by 3 bases, with 8 bases between the two germline ends. The CDR3 loop spans 14 amino acids. The entire variable domain, with the rest obtained from reference TRBV15 and TRBJ1-2, is as follows: DAMVIQNPRYQVTQFGKPVTLSCSQTLNHNVMYWYQQKSSQAPKLLFHYYDKDFNNEADTPDNFQSRRPNTSFCFLDIRSPGLGDTAMYLCATSRDFQDYGYTFGSGTRLTVV.

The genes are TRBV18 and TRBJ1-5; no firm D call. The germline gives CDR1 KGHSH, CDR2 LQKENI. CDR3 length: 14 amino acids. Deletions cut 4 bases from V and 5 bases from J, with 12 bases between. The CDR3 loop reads CASSLSGGDQPQHF. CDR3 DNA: TGTGCCAGCTCACTGTCCGGAGGCGATCAGCCCCAGCATTTT.

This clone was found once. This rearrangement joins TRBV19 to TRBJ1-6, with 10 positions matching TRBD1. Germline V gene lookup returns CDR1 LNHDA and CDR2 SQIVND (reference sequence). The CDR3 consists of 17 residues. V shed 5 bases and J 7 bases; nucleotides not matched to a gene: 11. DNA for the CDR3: TGTGCCAGTAGTTGGACCGGGACAGGGGCCCGAAATTCACCCCTCCACTTT. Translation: CASSWTGTGARNSPLHF.

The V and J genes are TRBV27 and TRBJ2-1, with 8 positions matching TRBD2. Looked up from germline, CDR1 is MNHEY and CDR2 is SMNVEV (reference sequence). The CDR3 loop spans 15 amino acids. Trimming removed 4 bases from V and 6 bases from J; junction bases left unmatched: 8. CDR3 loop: CASSSGLALVNEQFF. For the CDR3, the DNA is TGTGCCAGCAGTTCCGGACTAGCTCTAGTCAATGAGCAGTTCTTC.

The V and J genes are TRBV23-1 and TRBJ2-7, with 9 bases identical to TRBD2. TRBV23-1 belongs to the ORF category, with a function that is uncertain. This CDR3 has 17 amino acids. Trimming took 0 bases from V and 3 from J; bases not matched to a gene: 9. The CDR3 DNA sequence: TGCGCCAGCAGTCAATCTGTTTGCGGGGGGGCAGACTACGAGCAGTACTTC. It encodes CASSQSVCGGADYEQYF.

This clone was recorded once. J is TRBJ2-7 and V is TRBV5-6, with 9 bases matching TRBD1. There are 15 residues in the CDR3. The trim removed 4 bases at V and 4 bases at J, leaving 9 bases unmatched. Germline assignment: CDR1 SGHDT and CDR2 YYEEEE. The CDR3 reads CASSPPAGQGYEQYF. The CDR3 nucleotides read TGTGCCAGCAGCCCCCCCGCCGGACAGGGGTACGAGCAGTACTTC.

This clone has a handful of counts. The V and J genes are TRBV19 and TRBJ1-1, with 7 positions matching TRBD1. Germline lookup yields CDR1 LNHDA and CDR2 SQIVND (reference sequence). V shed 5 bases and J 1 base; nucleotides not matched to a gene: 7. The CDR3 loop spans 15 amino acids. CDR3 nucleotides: TGTGCCAGTAGTCCACGGGACAGACCGAACACTGAAGCTTTCTTT. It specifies CASSPRDRPNTEAFF.

Here the CDR3 DNA reads TGTGCCAGCAATCGGGGGGATAATGAGCAGTTCTTC. Encoded protein: CASNRGDNEQFF. The chain combines TRBV28 with TRBJ2-1, with TRBD2 matching over 7 bases. CDR1 is MDHEN, CDR2 SYDVKM, per germline. This CDR3 spans 12 amino acids. The trim removed 7 bases at V and 7 bases at J, leaving 4 bases unmatched.

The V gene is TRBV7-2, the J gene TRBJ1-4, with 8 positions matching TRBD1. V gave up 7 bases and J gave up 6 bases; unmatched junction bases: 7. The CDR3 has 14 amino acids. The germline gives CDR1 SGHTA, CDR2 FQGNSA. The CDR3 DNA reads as TGTGCCAGCACGCGATCGACAGGGGATGAAAAACTGTTTTTT. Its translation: CASTRSTGDEKLFF.

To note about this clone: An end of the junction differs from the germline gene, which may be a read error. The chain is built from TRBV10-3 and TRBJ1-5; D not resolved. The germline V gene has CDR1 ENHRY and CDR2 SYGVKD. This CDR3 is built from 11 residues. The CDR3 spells CASSAGQPQHF. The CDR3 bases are TGTGCCAGCAGTGCCGGTCAGCCCCAGCATTTT.

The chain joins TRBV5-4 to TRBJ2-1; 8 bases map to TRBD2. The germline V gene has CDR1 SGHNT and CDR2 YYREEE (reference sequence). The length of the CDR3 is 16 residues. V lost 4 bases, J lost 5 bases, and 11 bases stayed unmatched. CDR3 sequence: CASSPGGLARHNEQFF. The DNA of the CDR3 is TGTGCCAGCAGCCCGGGGGGGCTAGCGCGGCACAATGAGCAGTTCTTC. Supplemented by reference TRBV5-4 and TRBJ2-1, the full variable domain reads ETGVTQSPTHLIKTRGQQVTLRCSSQSGHNTVSWYQQALGQGPQFIFQYYREEENGRGNFPPRFSGLQFPNYSSELNVNALELDDSALYLCASSPGGLARHNEQFFGPGTRLTVL.

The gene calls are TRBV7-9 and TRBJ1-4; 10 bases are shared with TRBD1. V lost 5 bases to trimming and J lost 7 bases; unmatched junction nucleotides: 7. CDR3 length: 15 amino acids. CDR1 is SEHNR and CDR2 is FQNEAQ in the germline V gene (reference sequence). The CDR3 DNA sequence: TGTGCCAGCAGCCCGCTGACAGGGGGCGGTGAAAAACTGTTTTTT. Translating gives CASSPLTGGGEKLFF.